Each of the 6 T cell receptor beta chains below was sequenced from the same sample in a study of blood T cell repertoires in COVID-19. TCRdb's copy holds only in-frame clones and misses some; the assay was immunoSEQ multiplex PCR. The top ten clones hold 1.5% to 2% of a sample with 200,000 to 300,000 clones, 86% of them seen once. The specimen sequenced was peripheral blood. Receptors originate from a young man with active or convalescent COVID-19.

This clone was counted a single time. This chain joins TRBV9 and TRBJ2-7; D unclear. The CDR3 covers 14 residues. Germline V lookup: CDR1 SGDLS, CDR2 YYNGEE. V lost 3 bases and J lost 6, with 16 bases in between. CDR3 sequence reads: CASSEEIMGPEQYF. The CDR3 region has the DNA TGTGCCAGCAGCGAGGAAATTATGGGCCCCGAGCAGTACTTC. The full variable domain, completed using reference TRBV9 and TRBJ2-7, is DSGVTQTPKHLITATGQRVTLRCSPRSGDLSVYWYQQSLDQGLQFLIQYYNGEERAKGNILERFSAQQFPDLHSELNLSSLELGDSALYFCASSEEIMGPEQYFGPGTRLTVT.

This clone has a handful of counts. The V gene is TRBV4-1, the J gene TRBJ1-5; 7 positions match TRBD1. Germline loops: CDR1 MGHRA, CDR2 YSYEKL. This CDR3 has 16 amino acids. The V segment lost 3 bases and the J segment 2 bases; nucleotides outside the gene matches: 7. As DNA, the CDR3 is TGCGCCAGCAGCCAGTCGGACAGGACCCGCAATCAGCCCCAGCATTTT. Residues: CASSQSDRTRNQPQHF.

DNA for the CDR3: TGCGCCAGCAGCCAGGCCGGGTACAGGGGGGATGAAAAACTGTTTTTT. Protein: CASSQAGYRGDEKLFF. This sequence joins TRBV4-1 and TRBJ1-4; TRBD1 matches 8 bases. The CDR3 is 16 residues long. The germline V gene has CDR1 MGHRA and CDR2 YSYEKL. V lost 3 bases to trimming and J lost 6 bases; unmatched junction nucleotides: 9.

This clone was detected a few times. The CDR3 nucleotides are TGTGCCAGCAGCTTAGGGACAGCTTACAATGAGCAGTTCTTC. Encoded protein: CASSLGTAYNEQFF. The chain is built from TRBV7-9 and TRBJ2-1, with D possibly being TRBD1 (6 bases). Looked up from germline, CDR1 is SEHNR and CDR2 is FQNEAQ (reference sequence). Trimming removed 1 base at V and 4 bases at J, with 8 bases between. The CDR3 is made up of 14 amino acids.

The chain uses TRBV5-8 and TRBJ1-3; TRBD1 is a possible D gene (6 bases). The CDR3 contains 11 residues. Per germline, CDR1 SGHTS and CDR2 YDEGEE. V was cut by 4 bases and J by 16 bases, with 15 bases left in between. The CDR3, as DNA: TGTGCCAGCAGCAGGCCTCCGGGACATTATTTT. Translated: CASSRPPGHYF. Looking up the rest from reference TRBV5-8 and TRBJ1-3 gives the full variable domain: EAGVTQSPTHLIKTRGQQATLRCSPISGHTSVYWYQQALGLGLQFLLWYDEGEERNRGNFPPRFSGRQFPNYSSELNVNALELEDSALYLCASSRPPGHYFGEGSWLTVV.

This clone was picked up one time. CDR3 sequence (DNA): TGTGCCAGCAGTGAATCTAGCGGACTCTTCGATGAGCAGTTCTTC. Translation: CASSESSGLFDEQFF. This sequence joins TRBV2 and TRBJ2-1; 7 positions match TRBD2. The length of the CDR3 is 15 residues. Per germline, CDR1 SNHLY and CDR2 FYNNEI. Trimming cost V 2 bases and J 8 bases; bases outside gene matches: 9.